These T cell receptor beta chains were read from a single sample in a study of cytomegalovirus exposure and HLA in healthy donors. Generated by immunoSEQ multiplex PCR, the TCRdb table keeps only in-frame clones and is missing some. The sample includes about 93,000 clones, around 84% of them seen just once. Material for sequencing was PBMCs. These receptors originate from a woman aged 40 to 55 in good health and CMV-seronegative. CDR3s include the opening cysteine and the closing phenylalanine or tryptophan. The order of the fields is D gene, CDR3 length, J gene, clone size, V gene, CDR3 DNA, CDR3 protein. The D gene is left open where the match is weak. Size is stated for part of the rows, as once, few or many counts, or as a class when the clone is expanded.

D gene: .
CDR3 length: 11
J gene: TRBJ2-7
clone size: .
V gene: TRBV6-1
CDR3 DNA: TGTGCCAGCACCCCAGGCTACGAGCAGTACTTC
CDR3 protein: CASTPGYEQYF

D gene: .
CDR3 length: 14
J gene: TRBJ2-3
clone size: .
V gene: TRBV5-1
CDR3 DNA: TGCGCCAGCAGCGTAACAGGGTTCACAGATACGCAGTATTTT
CDR3 protein: CASSVTGFTDTQYF

D gene: TRBD2
CDR3 length: 15
J gene: TRBJ2-7
clone size: .
V gene: TRBV27
CDR3 DNA: TGTGCCAGCAGCCGGGGACTAGCGGGATCAAACGAGCAGTACTTC
CDR3 protein: CASSRGLAGSNEQYF

D gene: .
CDR3 length: 14
J gene: TRBJ1-2
clone size: .
V gene: TRBV27
CDR3 DNA: TGTGCCAGCAGTTTATCTCGCGGCCGCTATGGCTACACCTTC
CDR3 protein: CASSLSRGRYGYTF

D gene: .
CDR3 length: 11
J gene: TRBJ2-7
clone size: .
V gene: TRBV6-6
CDR3 DNA: TGTGCCAGCAGTTCTAACTACGAGCAGTACTTC
CDR3 protein: CASSSNYEQYF

D gene: .
CDR3 length: 15
J gene: TRBJ2-7
clone size: .
V gene: TRBV28
CDR3 DNA: TGTGCCAGCAGCCACCAGAGGACAGCTCGTTGGGAGCAGTACTTC
CDR3 protein: CASSHQRTARWEQYF

D gene: .
CDR3 length: 13
J gene: TRBJ1-4
clone size: .
V gene: TRBV10-3
CDR3 DNA: TGTGCCACCAAGGTCGGGGAGGGCGAAAAACTGTTTTTT
CDR3 protein: CATKVGEGEKLFF

D gene: .
CDR3 length: 15
J gene: TRBJ1-5
clone size: .
V gene: TRBV2
CDR3 DNA: TGTGCCAGCAAGCTGGGGGCGGGTAGCAATCAGCCCCAGCATTTT
CDR3 protein: CASKLGAGSNQPQHF

D gene: TRBD1
CDR3 length: 15
J gene: TRBJ1-2
clone size: .
V gene: TRBV2
CDR3 DNA: TGTGCCAGCAGCGCAACCCAGGGGGCCCGCTATGGCTACACCTTC
CDR3 protein: CASSATQGARYGYTF

D gene: TRBD1
CDR3 length: 15
J gene: TRBJ1-5
clone size: .
V gene: TRBV6-1
CDR3 DNA: TGTGCCAGCAGTGGAACAGGGGGAGGCAATCAGCCCCAGCATTTT
CDR3 protein: CASSGTGGGNQPQHF

D gene: .
CDR3 length: 17
J gene: TRBJ1-5
clone size: .
V gene: TRBV28
CDR3 DNA: TGTGCCAGCAGTTTCTTCCTTAGTAGATCCCGCAATCAGCCCCAGCATTTT
CDR3 protein: CASSFFLSRSRNQPQHF

D gene: .
CDR3 length: 14
J gene: TRBJ2-7
clone size: .
V gene: TRBV6-5
CDR3 DNA: TGTGCCAGCAGTCCCTCTAGTGGAGGCTACGAGCAGTACTTC
CDR3 protein: CASSPSSGGYEQYF

D gene: TRBD2
CDR3 length: 16
J gene: TRBJ2-7
clone size: .
V gene: TRBV10-3
CDR3 DNA: TGTGCCATCAGTGCACTAGCGGGAGCGGCTTCCTACGAGCAGTACTTC
CDR3 protein: CAISALAGAASYEQYF

D gene: TRBD1
CDR3 length: 19
J gene: TRBJ2-1
clone size: .
V gene: TRBV4-2
CDR3 DNA: TGTGCCAGCAGCCAACTCGAGAGAGGGACAGGCAACTCTTTCAATGAGCAGTTCTTC
CDR3 protein: CASSQLERGTGNSFNEQFF

D gene: TRBD2
CDR3 length: 18
J gene: TRBJ2-1
clone size: .
V gene: TRBV5-1
CDR3 DNA: TGCGCCAGCAGCTTGATTACTAGCGGGAGGTCCCTCAACAATGAGCAGTTCTTC
CDR3 protein: CASSLITSGRSLNNEQFF

D gene: .
CDR3 length: 13
J gene: TRBJ2-7
clone size: .
V gene: TRBV4-1
CDR3 DNA: TGCGCCAGCAGCCGGGGACAATCCTACGAGCAGTACTTC
CDR3 protein: CASSRGQSYEQYF

D gene: TRBD1
CDR3 length: 17
J gene: TRBJ1-2
clone size: .
V gene: TRBV7-2
CDR3 DNA: TGTGCCAGCAGCTTAGCGCTAAGACAGGGCGCTAACTATGGCTACACCTTC
CDR3 protein: CASSLALRQGANYGYTF

D gene: TRBD1
CDR3 length: 16
J gene: TRBJ1-5
clone size: .
V gene: TRBV19
CDR3 DNA: TGTGCCAGTAGTCATAACACAGGGGGCTGGGATCAGCCCCAGCATTTT
CDR3 protein: CASSHNTGGWDQPQHF

D gene: .
CDR3 length: 15
J gene: TRBJ2-5
clone size: .
V gene: TRBV18
CDR3 DNA: TGTGCCAGCTCACCATCCGTAAGCCCCACAGAGACCCAGTACTTC
CDR3 protein: CASSPSVSPTETQYF

D gene: TRBD2
CDR3 length: 16
J gene: TRBJ2-5
clone size: once
V gene: TRBV6-1
CDR3 DNA: TGTGCCAGCAGTGACAGGCGGACTAGCGGGAGAGAGACCCAGTACTTC
CDR3 protein: CASSDRRTSGRETQYF

D gene: TRBD1
CDR3 length: 15
J gene: TRBJ2-2
clone size: few
V gene: TRBV5-1
CDR3 DNA: TGCGCCAGCAGCTTATGGGACAGCAACACCGGGGAGCTGTTTTTT
CDR3 protein: CASSLWDSNTGELFF

D gene: .
CDR3 length: 13
J gene: TRBJ1-2
clone size: once
V gene: TRBV19
CDR3 DNA: TGTGCCAGTAGTATAGATTCCAATTATGGCTACACCTTC
CDR3 protein: CASSIDSNYGYTF

D gene: .
CDR3 length: 12
J gene: TRBJ1-2
clone size: few
V gene: TRBV30
CDR3 DNA: TGTGCCTGGAGTGTGCGGAACTATGGCTACACCTTC
CDR3 protein: CAWSVRNYGYTF

D gene: TRBD1
CDR3 length: 14
J gene: TRBJ2-5
clone size: .
V gene: TRBV14
CDR3 DNA: TGTGCCAGCAGCACCCGGGACAGAAGAAAGACCCAGTACTTC
CDR3 protein: CASSTRDRRKTQYF

D gene: TRBD2
CDR3 length: 18
J gene: TRBJ2-1
clone size: .
V gene: TRBV7-9
CDR3 DNA: TGTTCCAGCAGCTCCGACCGTTGGACTAGCGGGGAGTACAATGAGCAGTTCTTC
CDR3 protein: CSSSSDRWTSGEYNEQFF

D gene: TRBD1
CDR3 length: 15
J gene: TRBJ1-1
clone size: .
V gene: TRBV5-1
CDR3 DNA: TGCGCCAGCAGCTTAACCGGGACAGGGAACACTGAAGCTTTCTTT
CDR3 protein: CASSLTGTGNTEAFF

D gene: TRBD1
CDR3 length: 13
J gene: TRBJ1-2
clone size: .
V gene: TRBV5-1
CDR3 DNA: TGCGCCAGCAGCCCATGGACAGGGAATGGCTACACCTTC
CDR3 protein: CASSPWTGNGYTF

D gene: TRBD2
CDR3 length: 16
J gene: TRBJ2-1
clone size: .
V gene: TRBV27
CDR3 DNA: TGTGCCAGCAGTTCTTCTAGCGGCGACTCCTACAATGAGCAGTTCTTC
CDR3 protein: CASSSSSGDSYNEQFF

D gene: .
CDR3 length: 10
J gene: TRBJ2-7
clone size: .
V gene: TRBV19
CDR3 DNA: TGTGCCAGTAGGAAGTACGAGCAGTACTTC
CDR3 protein: CASRKYEQYF

D gene: .
CDR3 length: 14
J gene: TRBJ1-4
clone size: once
V gene: TRBV6-1
CDR3 DNA: TGTGCCAGCAGATCCCGGGTACACAATGAAAAACTGTTTTTT
CDR3 protein: CASRSRVHNEKLFF

D gene: .
CDR3 length: 12
J gene: TRBJ2-7
clone size: .
V gene: TRBV11-2
CDR3 DNA: TGTGCCAGCAGCTTAGGAGGGAACGAGCAGTACTTC
CDR3 protein: CASSLGGNEQYF

D gene: TRBD2
CDR3 length: 15
J gene: TRBJ2-3
clone size: .
V gene: TRBV6-6
CDR3 DNA: TGTGCCAGCAGCCTTACTAGCGGTCGCACAGATACGCAGTATTTT
CDR3 protein: CASSLTSGRTDTQYF

D gene: .
CDR3 length: 14
J gene: TRBJ2-1
clone size: .
V gene: TRBV6-5
CDR3 DNA: TGTGCCAGCAGTCTGGTCCGGCGGTCCAATGAGCAGTTCTTC
CDR3 protein: CASSLVRRSNEQFF

D gene: TRBD2
CDR3 length: 15
J gene: TRBJ2-2
clone size: .
V gene: TRBV14
CDR3 DNA: TGTGCCAGCAGCCAAGAACTAGCGGGAGTCGGGGAGCTGTTTTTT
CDR3 protein: CASSQELAGVGELFF

D gene: TRBD1
CDR3 length: 18
J gene: TRBJ1-5
clone size: .
V gene: TRBV19
CDR3 DNA: TGTGCCAGTAGTATACTCGACAGGGGTGGGATATCATATCAGCCCCAGCATTTT
CDR3 protein: CASSILDRGGISYQPQHF

D gene: TRBD2
CDR3 length: 15
J gene: TRBJ2-3
clone size: .
V gene: TRBV6-1
CDR3 DNA: TGTGCCAGCGCGGATAGCGGGAGTCTCACAGATACGCAGTATTTT
CDR3 protein: CASADSGSLTDTQYF

D gene: .
CDR3 length: 14
J gene: TRBJ2-4
clone size: .
V gene: TRBV28
CDR3 DNA: TGTGCCAGCAGCCACAGGAACGGCAAAAACATTCAGTACTTC
CDR3 protein: CASSHRNGKNIQYF

D gene: .
CDR3 length: 14
J gene: TRBJ1-2
clone size: once
V gene: TRBV19
CDR3 DNA: TGTGCCAGTAGTATGGGCAGGCCTAACTATGGCTACACCTTC
CDR3 protein: CASSMGRPNYGYTF

D gene: .
CDR3 length: 14
J gene: TRBJ2-5
clone size: .
V gene: TRBV6-5
CDR3 DNA: TGTGCCAGCAGTTACTCGACAGTAGTAGAGACCCAGTACTTC
CDR3 protein: CASSYSTVVETQYF

D gene: TRBD1
CDR3 length: 16
J gene: TRBJ1-1
clone size: few
V gene: TRBV27
CDR3 DNA: TGTGCCAGCAGTAGTCCGACAGGGGGCGTAAACACTGAAGCTTTCTTT
CDR3 protein: CASSSPTGGVNTEAFF

D gene: TRBD1
CDR3 length: 16
J gene: TRBJ1-2
clone size: .
V gene: TRBV27
CDR3 DNA: TGTGCCAGCAGTTTTTTGGTGGCAGGGGGATCCTATGGCTACACCTTC
CDR3 protein: CASSFLVAGGSYGYTF